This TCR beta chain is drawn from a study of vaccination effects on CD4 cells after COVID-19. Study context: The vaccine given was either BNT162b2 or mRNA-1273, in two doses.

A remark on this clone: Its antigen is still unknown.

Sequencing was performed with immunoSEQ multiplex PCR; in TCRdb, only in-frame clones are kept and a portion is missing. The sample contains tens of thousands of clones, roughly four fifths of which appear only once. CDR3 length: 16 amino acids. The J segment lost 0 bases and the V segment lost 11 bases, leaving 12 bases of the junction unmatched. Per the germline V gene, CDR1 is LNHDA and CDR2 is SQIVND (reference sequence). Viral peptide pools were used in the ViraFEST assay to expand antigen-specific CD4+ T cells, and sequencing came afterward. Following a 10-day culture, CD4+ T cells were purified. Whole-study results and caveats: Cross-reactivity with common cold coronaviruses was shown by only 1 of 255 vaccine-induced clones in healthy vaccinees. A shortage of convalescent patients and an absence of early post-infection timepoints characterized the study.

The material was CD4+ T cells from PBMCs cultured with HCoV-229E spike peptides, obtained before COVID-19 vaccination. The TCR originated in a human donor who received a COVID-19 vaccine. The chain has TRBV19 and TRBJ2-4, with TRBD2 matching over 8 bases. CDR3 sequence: CAGGATSGRAKNIQYF. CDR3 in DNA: TGTGCCGGGGGGGCTACTAGCGGTAGAGCCAAAAACATTCAGTACTTC.